The 29 T cell receptor beta chains listed next were all sequenced from one sample in a study of tumor-infiltrating lymphocytes in primary liver carcinoma. DNA and RNA were both co-extracted from approximately 20-30 mg of bulk tissue that had not been sorted. The researchers produced TCR beta cDNA from approximately 460 ng total RNA with a constant-region primer. A slightly modified ARM-PCR protocol with three nested multiplex PCR rounds produced these TCR beta libraries. In the first two PCR rounds, TRBV1-TRBV30 forward primers were paired with a C-beta reverse primer, and each round lasted roughly 9 cycles. One entry per CDR3 protein results from TCRdb running MiXCR on the multiplex PCR reads. The sample lists 70,000 to 95,000 distinct CDR3 sequences, roughly 69% occurring once. Material: liver tumor tissue from sampling region 4. The sample's subset: tumor region T4, right-lateral pole. These receptors originate from a man aged 40-49 years with primary liver carcinoma and hepatitis B virus infection.

This clonotype was seen once. Here the CDR3 omits its conserved ending phenylalanine or tryptophan, so a read error is the likely source. It is unclear where the CDR3 begins or ends on the DNA, so no DNA is shown, and the CDR3 is as TCRdb lists it. The chain has TRBV6-5 and TRBJ2-1; the DNA was not compared with TRBD2, the D call given in the table. The germline gives CDR1 MNHEY, CDR2 SVGAGI. The CDR3 comprises 16 residues, both ends counted. The CDR3: CANSYNPLVGGNERFV.

The V and J genes are TRBV6-2 or TRBV6-3 and TRBJ2-1; tentatively, D is TRBD1 or TRBD2 (5 bases each). Germline assignment: CDR1 MNHEY and CDR2 SVGEGT. V was clipped by 2 bases and J by 4 bases, with 12 bases between them. This CDR3 region has 15 residues. The CDR3 DNA sequence: TGTGCCAGCAGTTACACTGGGACCTTTTACAATGAGCAGTTCTTC. Protein: CASSYTGTFYNEQFF.

The table lists this clonotype with a few counts. J is TRBJ1-1 and V is TRBV2; 8 positions agree with TRBD1. Germline CDR1 SNHLY, CDR2 FYNNEI. Trimming took 8 bases from V and 5 from J; bases not matched to a gene: 16. The CDR3 length is 16 residues. The CDR3 loop reads CASFGAGGFVGTEAFF. The CDR3 region has the DNA TGTGCCAGCTTCGGGGCAGGGGGCTTCGTTGGGACTGAAGCTTTCTTT. The entire variable domain, with the rest obtained from reference TRBV2 and TRBJ1-1, is as follows: EPEVTQTPSHQVTQMGQEVILRCVPISNHLYFYWYRQILGQKVEFLVSFYNNEISEKSEIFDDQFSVERPDGSNFTLKIRSTKLEDSAMYFCASFGAGGFVGTEAFFGQGTRLTVV.

As to this clonotype: The junction departs from the called germline gene at one end, perhaps through a read error. The genes are TRBV11-2 and TRBJ2-1, with 14 bases fitting TRBD2. Germline loops: CDR1 SGHAT, CDR2 FQNNGV. The CDR3 contains 16 residues. The CDR3 region is CDSSYSSTSGRGGRSF. The CDR3 DNA reads TGTGACAGCAGCTACTCTTCGACTAGCGGGAGGGGAGGCAGGTCCTTC.

This clonotype showed up just once. The junction does not match germline at one end; this may be a read error. This sequence joins TRBV6-1 and TRBJ2-2, with 7 nucleotides matching TRBD1. This CDR3 has 15 residues. Germline V lookup: CDR1 MNHNS, CDR2 SASEGT. The CDR3 region is CVSSKLGQNTGELLF. The CDR3 coding sequence is TGTGTCAGCAGTAAACTGGGACAGAACACCGGGGAGCTGTTATTT.

This clonotype has just a few counts. Just one base apart from a much larger clone, this may be a read error. The rearrangement uses TRBV6-2 or TRBV6-3 and TRBJ2-1; D is possibly TRBD2 (5 bases). There are 15 residues in the CDR3. Per the germline V gene, CDR1 is MNHEY and CDR2 is SVGEGT. Trimming cost V 4 bases and J 0 bases, with 10 bases left between them. The CDR3 sequence: CASSSGISSYNEQFF. DNA of the CDR3: TGTGCCAGCAGTTCCGGGATTAGCTCCTACAATGAGCAGTTCTTC.

Notes on this clonotype: At one end, the junction sequence differs from germline, possibly due to a read error. The V gene is TRBV11-2, the J gene TRBJ2-1; TRBD2 aligns across 8 bases. The CDR3 runs 16 residues. Germline V CDR1 and CDR2: SGHAT, FQNNGV. CDR3 residues: CTSSLDFGLAVGEQFF. The CDR3 region has the DNA TGTACCAGCAGCTTGGATTTCGGACTAGCCGTGGGTGAGCAGTTCTTC.

This clonotype occurred many times. The chain is built from TRBV6-5 and TRBJ2-7; D gene uncertain. The V and J ends lost 3 bases and 4 bases respectively, with 13 bases between them. The CDR3 sequence is 14 residues long. Germline V CDR1 and CDR2: MNHEY, SVGAGI. CDR3 coding DNA: TGTGCCAGCAGTTATGCCAGTCAAAATTACGAGCAGTACTTC. It encodes CASSYASQNYEQYF.

In the case of this clonotype: One end of the junction is discordant with germline, which a read error may explain. The chain joins TRBV28 to TRBJ2-2, with TRBD1 matching 7 bases. The CDR3 has 13 residues. Germline CDR1 and CDR2: MDHEN and SYDVKM. The CDR3 DNA is TGTGCCAGCTGGGACAGTAACACCGGGGAGCTGCTTTTT. Its protein is CASWDSNTGELLF.

J is TRBJ2-1 and V is TRBV11-2; D remains ambiguous. Germline-derived CDR1 and CDR2 are SGHAT and FQNNGV. The CDR3 spans 14 residues. The ends were cut back, 9 bases at V and 7 bases at J, with 19 bases in the middle. The CDR3 region is CASSSVGLGNEQFF. The CDR3 coding sequence is TGTGCCAGTAGTTCAGTGGGCCTTGGGAATGAGCAGTTCTTC.

Concerning this clonotype: The germline gene is not matched at one end of the junction; a read error may be the cause. The chain couples TRBV11-2 to TRBJ2-1; D ambiguous. The germline V gene has CDR1 SGHAT and CDR2 FQNNGV. The length of the CDR3 is 15 residues. The CDR3 DNA sequence: TGTGCCACCGGGCAAGACCGGTCATCCTACGATGAGCAGTTCTTC. Translating it yields CATGQDRSSYDEQFF.

This clonotype was counted ten times or more. The chain carries TRBV20-1 and TRBJ2-1; TRBD2 matches at 12 bases. The V gene's germline CDR1 is DFQATT and CDR2 SNEGSKA (reference sequence). V was pared by 6 bases and J by 3 bases, with 6 bases of the junction left unmatched. The length of the CDR3 is 15 residues. CDR3 region: CSAAGTSGYYNEQFF. The CDR3 DNA is TGCAGTGCGGCCGGGACTAGCGGGTACTACAATGAGCAGTTCTTC.

There are a few counts of this clonotype. A read error may explain this, as a much larger clone is one base away. The chain links TRBV20-1 to TRBJ2-1; D not certain. Trimming took 7 bases from V and 10 from J, leaving 14 bases between them. The CDR3 loop spans 11 amino acids. The germline V gene has CDR1 DFQATT and CDR2 SNEGSKA (reference sequence). The CDR3 loop is CSVESSLEQFF. The DNA of the CDR3 is TGCAGTGTGGAATCTAGTCTCGAGCAGTTCTTC.

About this clonotype itself: A much larger clone lies a single base off, so this may be a read error. The chain has TRBV5-1 and TRBJ2-1; D not certain. This CDR3 contains 13 residues. V was pared by 1 base and J by 4 bases, with 6 bases between. Germline V gene data show CDR1 as SGHRS and CDR2 as YFSETQ. CDR3 in DNA: TGCGCCAGCAGCTTGAAAGGTTACAATGAGCAGTTCTTC. It yields the protein CASSLKGYNEQFF.

This clonotype was observed a handful of times. A much more abundant neighbour one base away suggests this may be a read error. The chain combines TRBV12-3 or TRBV12-4 with TRBJ2-7; D ambiguous. V shed 10 bases and J shed 3 bases, with 19 bases lying between them. This CDR3 is built from 14 residues. CDR3: CAITPEASYYEQYF. The DNA of the CDR3 is TGTGCCATCACCCCGGAAGCTAGTTACTACGAGCAGTACTTC.

Worth noting for this clonotype: A much larger clone lies one base from this, so it may be a read error. The chain employs TRBV19 and TRBJ2-1; D may be TRBD2 (5 bases). This CDR3 comprises 14 residues. CDR1 LNHDA and CDR2 SQIVND come from the germline V gene (reference sequence). The CDR3 DNA follows: TGTGCCAGTAGTATGGCTGGAGGTCACAATCAGCAGTTCTTC. Its translation: CASSMAGGHNQQFF.

There are many counts of this clonotype. The chain links TRBV5-5 to TRBJ1-6; 9 positions match TRBD1. Unmatched junction bases numbered 9, after V lost 4 bases and J lost 7 bases. Germline CDR1 reads SGHKS; CDR2 reads YYEKEE (reference sequence). The CDR3 sequence is 16 residues long. CDR3 DNA sequence: TGTGCCAGCAGCGTTACCGGGACAGGGAACAATTCACCCCTCCACTTT. It yields the protein CASSVTGTGNNSPLHF.

Regarding this clonotype: A junction end diverges from the germline sequence, so it may reflect a read error. This chain connects TRBV6-1 to TRBJ1-2; perhaps TRBD1 as D (6 bases). The CDR3 covers 15 residues. Germline V gene data show CDR1 as MNHNS and CDR2 as SASEGT. DNA of the CDR3: TGTGTCAGCAGCTACAAAGCCTCGGGGGGCGGCGGCTACACCTTC. It encodes CVSSYKASGGGGYTF.

By share, this clonotype ranks as medium-sized (0.01 to 0.1%). The chain combines TRBV6-5 with TRBJ2-5; 7 bases fit TRBD1. Trimming took 5 bases from V and 11 from J; bases not matched to a gene: 11. The germline gives CDR1 MNHEY, CDR2 SVGAGI. This CDR3 has 13 residues. CDR3 region: CASSLTPGQRQYF. DNA for the CDR3: TGTGCCAGCAGTCTAACTCCGGGACAGCGTCAGTACTTC.

With regard to this clonotype: A read error may account for a junction end that differs from germline. V is TRBV6-1 and J is TRBJ2-1; tentatively, D is TRBD2 (6 bases). CDR1 and CDR2 (germline): MNHNS, SASEGT. The CDR3 totals 15 residues. The CDR3 sequence is CANSDGTHTYNEQFF. In DNA, the CDR3 is TGTGCCAACAGTGACGGGACTCATACATACAATGAGCAGTTCTTC.

This clonotype was found a few times. Given a much more abundant clone one base away, this may be a read error. V gene TRBV10-3 combines with J gene TRBJ2-1; D possibly corresponds to TRBD2 (6 bases). Trimming cost V 2 bases and J 0 bases, with 11 bases left between them. Per the germline V gene, CDR1 is ENHRY and CDR2 is SYGVKD. The CDR3 runs 16 residues. CDR3 in amino acids: CAISEVAVGSYNEQFF. CDR3 sequence (DNA): TGTGCCATCAGTGAGGTAGCGGTTGGCTCCTACAATGAGCAGTTCTTC.

Worth noting for this clonotype: One junction end does not reproduce the germline sequence, and a read error may be involved. This chain uses TRBV11-2 with TRBJ1-2; maybe TRBD1 (5 bases). Germline CDR1 is SGHAT and CDR2 is FQNNGV. The CDR3 length is 13 residues. The CDR3 DNA sequence: TGTGCTAGCAACTTCGAGGGGAACTATGGCTACAACTTC. It is translated as CASNFEGNYGYNF.

V usage is TRBV7-8 and J usage is TRBJ1-4, with a possible D match to TRBD1 (5 bases). The CDR3 covers 15 residues. Germline assignment: CDR1 SGHVS and CDR2 FQNEAQ. Trimming left V 8 bases short and J 0 bases short, with 13 bases between. The CDR3 is CASGQRQTTNEKLFF. For the CDR3, the DNA is TGTGCCAGCGGGCAGAGACAGACAACTAATGAAAAACTGTTTTTT.

Notes on this clonotype: The CDR3 does not end in the conserved phenylalanine or tryptophan, so this is likely a read error. No DNA is shown, since the ends of the CDR3 on it are uncertain; the CDR3 is the one TCRdb lists. The chain joins TRBV11-1 to TRBJ2-3; the table's D call, TRBD2, was not checked against the DNA. Germline V CDR1 and CDR2: SGHAT, FQDESV (reference sequence). The CDR3 is made up of 16 amino acids, end residues included. CDR3 amino acids: CASSLGTSTQADTQYI.

This clonotype has just one count. At one end, the junction sequence differs from germline, possibly due to a read error. The rearrangement joins TRBV4-1 to TRBJ2-1; D gene uncertain. This CDR3 comprises 13 residues. Germline V gene lookup returns CDR1 MGHRA and CDR2 YSYEKL. The CDR3 nucleotides read TGCGTCAGCAGCCAAGAAGGTCCTCCTGAGCAGTTCTTC. Protein product: CVSSQEGPPEQFF.

To note about this clonotype: This CDR3 fails to terminate in the conserved phenylalanine or tryptophan, so it likely reflects a read error. The chain joins TRBV6-6 to TRBJ2-2; no firm D call. This CDR3 has 14 amino acids. The V end lost 6 bases, the J end lost 3 bases, and 11 bases lay between the germline ends. Germline V gene lookup returns CDR1 MNHNY and CDR2 SVGAGI (reference sequence). The CDR3 DNA is TGTGCCAGCAGCCGAGCCTGGGACACCGGGGAGCTGTTTTAT. Translating gives CASSRAWDTGELFY.

As regards this clonotype: At one end the junction does not follow the germline gene, possibly because of a read error. This chain uses TRBV7-9 with TRBJ1-1; D gene unclear. CDR3 size: 13 residues. Germline V gives CDR1 SEHNR, CDR2 FQNEAQ (reference sequence). The CDR3 loop reads CASSLGQSIEASF. The CDR3 DNA is TGTGCCAGCAGCTTAGGGCAGAGTATAGAAGCCTCCTTT.

Details on this clonotype: A read error may account for a junction end that differs from germline. This chain joins TRBV28 and TRBJ1-5; 10 bases fit TRBD1. Per the germline V gene, CDR1 is MDHEN and CDR2 is SYDVKM. The CDR3 is made up of 16 amino acids. CDR3 bases: TGTGCCAACAGTTCGCCGGGACAGGGGTTGGCTCAGCCCCAGCATTTT. Residues: CANSSPGQGLAQPQHF.

About this clonotype itself: A much larger clone sits a single nucleotide away, making a read error possible. The rearrangement links TRBV28 to TRBJ1-2, with D unclear. Germline V gives CDR1 MDHEN, CDR2 SYDVKM. The V end was cut by 6 bases, the J end by 8 bases, with 25 bases between. This CDR3 has 16 residues. As DNA, the CDR3 is TGTGCCAGCAGCACCCAGTGGGGTAGTTATGCGTGGGGCTACACCTTC. It specifies CASSTQWGSYAWGYTF.